This T cell receptor (beta chain) was captured by sequencing in a study of response to subunit inactivated influenza vaccine. CDR3 length: 14 amino acids. The V gene lost 2 bases and the J gene lost 2 bases, with 9 bases spanning the gap. Germline lookup yields CDR1 SGHTA and CDR2 FQGNSA. This clonotype was observed a handful of times. Its target is unknown. TCRdb analysed the RT-PCR reads with MiXCR anew, one entry per CDR3 protein. The data contain over 800,000 distinct CDR3 sequences, roughly 20% of them singletons. Whole-study results and caveats: Each seasonal flu vaccination may recruit only limited new T cells, authors suggested.

V usage is TRBV7-2 and J usage is TRBJ1-2, with D unclear. This sample comprised PBMCs from blood, obtained roughly 5 days after vaccination. This receptor was obtained from a man aged 50 or older who received an inactivated influenza vaccine. The CDR3 here is CASSLHGSNYGYTF. The CDR3 nucleotides read TGTGCCAGCAGCTTACACGGTTCAAACTATGGCTACACCTTC.